These 28 T cell receptor beta chains were all obtained from the same sample, sequenced in a study of early T cells in non-severe SARS-CoV-2 infection. TCRdb re-analysed the 5' RACE reads in MiXCR, keeping a single row per CDR3 protein. The data show tens of thousands of distinct CDR3 sequences, about 4.5% seen once. The specimen was whole blood. The source is an adult who was a healthcare worker with PCR-confirmed SARS-CoV-2 infection or an uninfected control (not recorded which).

This clonotype has a handful of counts. The J gene is TRBJ2-1, the V gene TRBV29-1; D not certain. Trimming cost V 3 bases and J 6 bases, with 6 bases left between them. Germline CDR1 SQVTM, CDR2 ANQGSEA. This CDR3 spans 11 amino acids. This chain's CDR3 is CSVDRTNEQFF. The CDR3, as DNA: TGCAGCGTTGACAGGACCAATGAGCAGTTCTTC.

This clonotype has a handful of counts. The gene calls are TRBV6-2 or TRBV6-3 and TRBJ2-1; D might be TRBD1 or TRBD2, each matching 5 bases. Deletions cut 5 bases from V and 8 bases from J, with 16 bases between. Per germline, CDR1 MNHEY and CDR2 SVGEGT. The CDR3 runs to 14 residues. DNA for the CDR3: TGTGCCAGCAGTCGGGGCTGGTTGGACCATGAGCAGTTCTTC. It yields the protein CASSRGWLDHEQFF.

This clonotype has more than one count but fewer than ten. The chain is built from TRBV6-1 and TRBJ2-5, with D perhaps TRBD2 (5 bases). From germline, CDR1 is MNHNS and CDR2 SASEGT. V was shortened by 8 bases and J by 5 bases, with 18 bases between the two germline ends. The CDR3 has 14 amino acids. CDR3 sequence reads: CASDISGSRETQYF. The CDR3 region has the DNA TGTGCCAGCGATATTTCGGGGTCGAGGGAGACCCAGTACTTC.

There are many counts of this clonotype. The chain carries TRBV28 and TRBJ2-5; D not certain. Per the germline V gene, CDR1 is MDHEN and CDR2 is SYDVKM. The CDR3 totals 14 residues. The germline V and J ends were trimmed by 5 bases and 2 bases, with 12 bases remaining between them. The CDR3 DNA reads TGTGCCAGCAGTCTGCGAGTGGAACAAGAGACCCAGTACTTC. Protein sequence: CASSLRVEQETQYF. The whole variable domain, remainder taken from reference TRBV28 and TRBJ2-5, is DVKVTQSSRYLVKRTGEKVFLECVQDMDHENMFWYRQDPGLGLRLIYFSYDVKMKEKGDIPEGYSVSREKKERFSLILESASTNQTSMYLCASSLRVEQETQYFGPGTRLLVL.

This clonotype has at least ten counts. V usage is TRBV18 and J usage is TRBJ2-7; TRBD1 might be the D (5 bases). Per germline, CDR1 KGHSH and CDR2 LQKENI. The CDR3 loop spans 13 amino acids. Trimming stripped 6 bases from V and 7 bases from J, with 16 bases between. The CDR3 coding sequence is TGTGCCAGCTCTCCCAGGGATCTAGGTGAGCAGTACTTC. Encoded protein: CASSPRDLGEQYF. Together with reference TRBV18 and TRBJ2-7, the CDR3 gives the full variable domain: NAGVMQNPRHLVRRRGQEARLRCSPMKGHSHVYWYRQLPEEGLKFMVYLQKENIIDESGMPKERFSAEFPKEGPSILRIQQVVRGDSAAYFCASSPRDLGEQYFGPGTRLTVT.

This clonotype occurred a few times. The CDR3 here is CASTQGGGRNSPLHF. The CDR3 coding sequence is TGTGCCAGCACCCAGGGCGGGGGTCGAAATTCACCCCTCCACTTT. The rearrangement joins TRBV7-2 to TRBJ1-6, with D possibly being TRBD1 (5 bases). Trimming took off 7 bases at V and 7 bases at J, with 17 bases between the two ends. CDR1 SGHTA and CDR2 FQGNSA come from the germline V gene. CDR3 length: 15 amino acids.

Many counts were recorded for this clonotype. The chain links TRBV6-2 or TRBV6-3 to TRBJ2-6; the D is unclear. Germline loops: CDR1 MNHEY, CDR2 SVGEGT. The CDR3 covers 14 residues. The V and J ends lost 5 bases and 9 bases respectively, with 14 bases between them. The CDR3 loop reads CASSRAPVGNVLTF. The CDR3 DNA follows: TGTGCCAGCAGTCGGGCCCCGGTGGGCAACGTCCTGACTTTC.

This clonotype was observed many times. This chain uses TRBV28 with TRBJ2-5; D might be TRBD1 (5 bases). Germline CDR1 reads MDHEN; CDR2 reads SYDVKM. Trimming cost V 5 bases and J 0 bases, with 7 bases left between them. This CDR3 contains 13 residues. The CDR3 DNA reads as TGTGCCAGCAGTGACAGTTACCAAGAGACCCAGTACTTC. Its protein is CASSDSYQETQYF.

Note on this clonotype: Just one base apart from a much larger clone, this may be a read error. No conserved phenylalanine or tryptophan ends this CDR3, so it is likely a read error. This chain joins TRBV7-3 and TRBJ2-3; D uncertain. Germline assignment: CDR1 SGHTA and CDR2 FQGTGA. CDR3 length: 13 amino acids. Trimming left V 5 bases short and J 6 bases short, with 12 bases between. CDR3 region: CASSTDRVDTQYL. CDR3 coding DNA: TGTGCCAGCAGCACCGACCGAGTGGATACGCAGTATCTT.

This clonotype came up a few times. The chain recombines TRBV2 with TRBJ2-5; D possibly corresponds to TRBD2 (6 bases). This CDR3 has 13 residues. From germline, CDR1 is SNHLY and CDR2 FYNNEI. V lost 7 bases and J lost 2, with 11 bases in between. In nucleotides, the CDR3 is TGTGCCAGCAATAGCGGACCTCAAGAGACCCAGTACTTC. Its protein product is CASNSGPQETQYF.

This clonotype was seen many times. The chain carries TRBV6-2 or TRBV6-3 and TRBJ1-1; D is uncertain. The V gene lost 5 bases and the J gene lost 5 bases, with 15 bases spanning the gap. This CDR3 comprises 14 residues. CDR1 is MNHEY and CDR2 is SVGEGT in the germline V gene. In DNA, the CDR3 is TGTGCCAGCAGTCTCGACGGATGGGGAACTGAAGCTTTCTTT. It is translated as CASSLDGWGTEAFF.

This clonotype was recorded at least ten times. The chain joins TRBV6-6 to TRBJ1-5, with D maybe TRBD1 (5 bases). The CDR3 is 14 residues long. V was trimmed by 4 bases and J by 4 bases, leaving 11 bases between them. The V gene's germline CDR1 is MNHNY and CDR2 SVGAGI (reference sequence). The CDR3: CASSLRDLNQPQHF. CDR3 DNA: TGTGCCAGCAGTTTGAGGGACTTAAATCAGCCCCAGCATTTT.

Many counts were recorded for this clonotype. This sequence joins TRBV7-2 and TRBJ1-6; D ambiguous. V gave up 1 base and J gave up 6 bases, with 13 bases separating them. The CDR3 length is 16 residues. In germline, CDR1 is SGHTA, CDR2 FQGNSA. CDR3 loop: CASSLDLDVANSPLHF. The CDR3 nucleotides are TGTGCCAGCAGCTTAGATCTGGACGTAGCTAATTCACCCCTCCACTTT.

This clonotype was seen at least ten times. The chain employs TRBV7-3 and TRBJ1-5, with D perhaps matching TRBD1 (5 bases). Per germline, CDR1 SGHTA and CDR2 FQGTGA. The CDR3 loop spans 13 amino acids. The V end was cut by 5 bases, the J end by 8 bases, with 13 bases between. CDR3 sequence: CASSQGVGEPQHF. The CDR3 nucleotides are TGTGCCAGCAGCCAAGGGGTAGGGGAGCCCCAGCATTTT.

There are many counts of this clonotype. This chain joins TRBV11-3 and TRBJ1-1; possibly TRBD1 for D (5 bases). The CDR3 has 15 residues. V shed 5 bases and J shed 1 base, with 14 bases lying between them. The germline V gene encodes CDR1 SGHNT and CDR2 YENEEA. This chain's CDR3 is CASSPRGDTNTEAFF. In DNA, the CDR3 is TGTGCCAGCAGCCCACGGGGGGATACGAACACTGAAGCTTTCTTT. Based on the CDR3 plus reference TRBV11-3 and TRBJ1-1, the full variable domain is EAGVVQSPRYKIIEKKQPVAFWCNPISGHNTLYWYLQNLGQGPELLIRYENEEAVDDSQLPKDRFSAERLKGVDSTLKIQPAELGDSAVYLCASSPRGDTNTEAFFGQGTRLTVV.

The genes are TRBV11-2 and TRBJ2-2; 9 bases are a match to TRBD2. The CDR3 covers 16 residues. The V and J ends lost 5 bases and 2 bases, in that order; junction bases with no gene match: 6. CDR1 and CDR2 (germline): SGHAT, FQNNGV. DNA for the CDR3: TGTGCCAGCAGCACTTGGACTAGCGCAAACACCGGGGAGCTGTTTTTT. Protein sequence: CASSTWTSANTGELFF.

This clonotype was counted many times. V usage is TRBV27 and J usage is TRBJ2-1, with D uncertain. The CDR3 has 13 amino acids. Germline V gives CDR1 MNHEY, CDR2 SMNVEV (reference sequence). Trimming removed 10 bases at V and 2 bases at J, with 12 bases between. CDR3 in amino acids: CATLSVTYNEQFF. CDR3 DNA sequence: TGTGCCACTCTCTCGGTAACCTACAATGAGCAGTTCTTC.

This clonotype was counted ten times or more. The genes are TRBV14 and TRBJ1-2; D call uncertain. V dropped 1 base and J dropped 7 bases, with 10 bases sitting between them. The germline gives CDR1 SGHDN, CDR2 FVKESK. This CDR3 has 13 amino acids. As DNA, the CDR3 is TGTGCCAGCAGCCAAGTTCAATCCAGTGGCTACACCTTC. Translating it yields CASSQVQSSGYTF.

This clonotype has a handful of counts. The V call is TRBV28, the J call TRBJ1-4, with a possible D match to TRBD1 (6 bases). Trimming took off 5 bases at V and 7 bases at J, with 20 bases between the two ends. The germline CDR1 and CDR2 sequences are MDHEN and SYDVKM. CDR3 length: 16 amino acids. CDR3 DNA sequence: TGTGCCAGCAGTCTCCGGGGGGGCTTCGTTCGTGAAAAACTGTTTTTT. This translates into CASSLRGGFVREKLFF.

This clonotype came up a few times. The chain recombines TRBV28 with TRBJ2-5; possible D gene TRBD2, 6 bases. Trimming shortened V by 5 bases and J by 5 bases, and 18 bases separated the two germline ends. The germline CDR1 and CDR2 sequences are MDHEN and SYDVKM. The CDR3 consists of 15 residues. CDR3 sequence: CASSRGVTRGETQYF. The CDR3 coding sequence is TGTGCCAGCAGTAGAGGAGTAACCCGGGGGGAGACCCAGTACTTC.

This clonotype was detected many times. This chain joins TRBV5-1 and TRBJ1-1; 12 bases align to TRBD1. The J segment lost 5 bases and the V segment lost 2 bases, leaving 7 bases of the junction unmatched. Germline V gives CDR1 SGHRS, CDR2 YFSETQ. The CDR3 runs 16 residues. CDR3 sequence: CASSLGTGGFRTEAFF. CDR3 bases: TGCGCCAGCAGCTTAGGGACAGGGGGCTTTCGTACTGAAGCTTTCTTT.

This clonotype was counted only a few times. The gene calls are TRBV24-1 and TRBJ2-1; 8 bases map to TRBD2. The ends lost 4 bases at V and 5 bases at J; junction bases unmatched: 3. Germline lookup yields CDR1 KGHDR and CDR2 SFDVKD. This CDR3 region has 14 residues. The CDR3 reads CATSEAGADNEQFF. In nucleotides, the CDR3 is TGTGCCACCAGTGAAGCGGGAGCGGACAATGAGCAGTTCTTC.

This clonotype was seen more than once but under ten times. The chain recombines TRBV11-2 with TRBJ2-3; the D call may be TRBD1 or TRBD2 (5 bases each). The V end was cut by 1 base, the J end by 2 bases, with 7 bases between. The CDR3 runs to 14 residues. Germline loops: CDR1 SGHAT, CDR2 FQNNGV. DNA for the CDR3: TGTGCCAGCAGCTTAGTAGGGACCACAGATACGCAGTATTTT. Protein product: CASSLVGTTDTQYF. The entire variable domain, with the rest obtained from reference TRBV11-2 and TRBJ2-3, is as follows: EAGVAQSPRYKIIEKRQSVAFWCNPISGHATLYWYQQILGQGPKLLIQFQNNGVVDDSQLPKDRFSAERLKGVDSTLKIQPAKLEDSAVYLCASSLVGTTDTQYFGPGTRLTVL.

This clonotype was recorded a few times. CDR3 sequence reads: CASSELAHNEQFF. As DNA, the CDR3 is TGTGCCAGCAGTGAACTGGCTCACAATGAGCAGTTCTTC. The rearrangement joins TRBV25-1 to TRBJ2-1; no firm D call. The CDR3 sequence is 13 residues long. Trimming took off 2 bases at V and 5 bases at J, with 7 bases between the two ends. Germline V lookup: CDR1 MGHDK, CDR2 SYGVNS.

This clonotype came up many times. A junction boundary mismatches the germline segment, possibly from a read error. This sequence joins TRBV28 and TRBJ1-2, with D unclear. The CDR3 spans 12 residues. Germline V gene data show CDR1 as MDHEN and CDR2 as SYDVKM. CDR3 protein: CASTPLSGRIVF. The DNA for the CDR3 is TGTGCCAGCACCCCCCTCAGTGGCAGGATCGTCTTC.

At least ten counts were recorded for this clonotype. This rearrangement joins TRBV12-5 to TRBJ1-5; D gene uncertain. V was clipped by 0 bases and J by 2 bases, with 11 bases between them. The CDR3 covers 16 residues. Germline V gene data show CDR1 as LGHNT and CDR2 as FRNRAP. The CDR3 loop reads CASGLVVWQCNQPQHF. Written as DNA, the CDR3 is TGTGCTAGTGGTTTGGTAGTTTGGCAGTGCAATCAGCCCCAGCATTTT.

This clonotype was seen many times. The J gene is TRBJ1-1, the V gene TRBV20-1; 7 bases agree with TRBD1. Germline V gene sequence: CDR1 DFQATT, CDR2 SNEGSKA (reference sequence). V lost 2 bases, J lost 7 bases, and 4 bases stayed unmatched. The CDR3 has 12 amino acids. Here the CDR3 DNA reads TGCAGTGCTAGATTTGGACAGGATGAAGCTTTCTTT. It translates to CSARFGQDEAFF.

This clonotype was found many times. The chain employs TRBV7-3 and TRBJ1-1; possible D gene TRBD1, 5 bases. The CDR3 length is 15 residues. The V end lost 1 base, the J end lost 0 bases, and 9 bases lay between the germline ends. Germline V gene sequence: CDR1 SGHTA, CDR2 FQGTGA. CDR3 DNA sequence: TGTGCCAGCAGCTTAATGGGGGGAATGAACACTGAAGCTTTCTTT. Protein product: CASSLMGGMNTEAFF. The whole variable domain, filled in from reference TRBV7-3 and TRBJ1-1, reads GAGVSQTPSNKVTEKGKYVELRCDPISGHTALYWYRQSLGQGPEFLIYFQGTGAADDSGLPNDRFFAVRPEGSVSTLKIQRTERGDSAVYLCASSLMGGMNTEAFFGQGTRLTVV.